This is a list of T cell receptor beta chains from one sample in a study of T cells in Graves' hyperthyroidism and ophthalmopathy. TCRdb called the multiplex PCR reads again in MiXCR, with one record for every CDR3 protein. Of about 840,000 distinct CDR3 sequences in the sample, approximately 40% are singletons; the top ten hold around 9.3%. Sequenced: blood. Source of these receptors: a man between 18 and 35 years old with Graves' hyperthyroidism. Each CDR3 is given with its conserved first and last residue. D genes are given only for firm matches. The size entry is marked missing in some rows and otherwise reads once, few, many or a size class.

j_call | cdr3_length | d_call | v_call | clone_size | cdr3_aa | cdr3_nt
TRBJ1-3 | 16 | NA | TRBV7-9 | NA | CASRTMKEGYGNTIYF | TGTGCCAGCAGGACGATGAAAGAGGGATATGGAAACACCATATATTTT
TRBJ1-3 | 17 | NA | TRBV12-3/TRBV12-4 | NA | CASSLEAGEVPGNTIYF | TGTGCCAGCAGTTTAGAGGCAGGGGAGGTTCCCGGAAACACCATATATTTT
TRBJ1-1 | 16 | NA | TRBV5-1 | once | CASSTEQVGSGTEAFF | TGCGCCAGCAGCACCGAACAGGTAGGCTCCGGCACTGAAGCTTTCTTT
TRBJ2-6 | 16 | TRBD1 | TRBV29-1 | NA | CSATRQGDEGANVLTF | TGCAGCGCCACGCGACAGGGCGATGAGGGGGCCAACGTCCTGACTTTC
TRBJ1-1 | 14 | NA | TRBV10-3 | many | CAIRGEGHNTEAFF | TGTGCCATCAGGGGTGAGGGCCATAACACTGAAGCTTTCTTT
TRBJ1-2 | 14 | NA | TRBV2 | NA | CASSAQTNRNGYTF | TGTGCCAGCAGTGCTCAAACGAACAGGAATGGCTACACCTTC
TRBJ2-7 | 12 | TRBD2 | TRBV20-1 | NA | CSARGDSHEQYF | TGCAGTGCTCGGGGGGACTCCCACGAGCAGTACTTC
TRBJ1-1 | 16 | NA | TRBV7-9 | NA | CASSYPQTGPNTEAFF | TGTGCCAGCAGCTACCCCCAGACAGGCCCGAACACTGAAGCTTTCTTT
TRBJ1-6 | 15 | TRBD1 | TRBV5-5 | many | CASSLEGQGYSPLHF | TGTGCCAGCAGCTTGGAGGGACAGGGTTATTCACCCCTCCACTTT
TRBJ1-5 | 16 | TRBD1 | TRBV19 | many | CASSPRWTGGNQPQHF | TGTGCCAGTAGTCCCAGATGGACAGGGGGCAATCAGCCCCAGCATTTT
TRBJ1-2 | 14 | TRBD1 | TRBV10-3 | NA | CAISPGQGGYGYTF | TGTGCCATCAGTCCGGGACAGGGAGGATATGGCTACACCTTC
TRBJ2-5 | 13 | NA | TRBV7-9 | few | CASSWDFKETQYF | TGTGCCAGCAGCTGGGACTTCAAAGAGACCCAGTACTTC
TRBJ2-7 | 14 | TRBD1 | TRBV7-9 | NA | CASSSSTTGGEQYF | TGTGCCAGCAGCTCATCTACTACAGGGGGCGAGCAGTACTTC
TRBJ2-7 | 15 | TRBD1 | TRBV11-3 | NA | CASSQEGTGGYEQYF | TGTGCCAGCAGCCAAGAAGGGACAGGCGGCTACGAGCAGTACTTC
TRBJ2-7 | 16 | NA | TRBV2 | NA | CASSSASKALFYEQYF | TGTGCCAGCAGCTCGGCCTCCAAGGCCCTCTTCTACGAGCAGTACTTC
TRBJ1-6 | 16 | NA | TRBV11-1 | NA | CASSWTVSSYNSPLHF | TGTGCCAGCAGCTGGACCGTGAGCTCCTATAATTCACCCCTCCACTTT
TRBJ1-1 | 15 | NA | TRBV9 | NA | CASSQPQPGAAEAFF | TGTGCCAGCAGCCAACCACAGCCCGGGGCCGCTGAAGCTTTCTTT
TRBJ1-1 | 13 | NA | TRBV29-1 | many | CSASTFLYTEAFF | TGCAGCGCGTCGACCTTCTTATACACTGAAGCTTTCTTT
TRBJ1-4 | 13 | NA | TRBV5-4 | NA | CASSFEPGEKLFF | TGTGCCAGCAGCTTTGAGCCCGGAGAAAAACTGTTTTTT
TRBJ2-5 | 13 | TRBD1 | TRBV12-3/TRBV12-4 | NA | CASSPTDRESQYF | TGTGCCAGCAGTCCGACGGACAGGGAGAGCCAGTACTTC
TRBJ1-6 | 16 | NA | TRBV14 | NA | CASKQSHGSYNSPLHF | TGTGCCAGCAAACAGAGTCACGGATCCTATAATTCACCCCTCCACTTT
TRBJ2-5 | 9 | NA | TRBV20-1 | many | CILEETQYF | TGCATCCTCGAGGAGACCCAGTACTTC
TRBJ1-1 | 15 | NA | TRBV9 | few | CASSVVPGENTEAFF | TGTGCCAGCAGCGTAGTCCCAGGGGAGAACACTGAAGCTTTCTTT
TRBJ1-6 | 13 | NA | TRBV20-1 | NA | CSARELGNSPLHF | TGCAGTGCTAGAGAGTTAGGGAATTCACCCCTCCACTTT
TRBJ1-2 | 13 | NA | TRBV2 | many | CASSEQGNYGYTF | TGTGCCAGCAGTGAGCAGGGGAACTATGGCTACACCTTC
TRBJ2-2 | 14 | NA | TRBV2 | NA | CASSEQGSTGELFF | TGTGCCAGCAGTGAACAGGGGAGCACCGGGGAGCTGTTTTTT
TRBJ2-7 | 13 | NA | TRBV6-5 | NA | CASSDGRQLEQYF | TGTGCCAGCAGCGACGGTCGACAGCTCGAGCAGTACTTC
TRBJ2-2 | 14 | NA | TRBV4-1 | few | CASSQVPSSRELFF | TGCGCCAGCAGCCAAGTCCCGTCTAGCCGCGAGCTGTTTTTT
TRBJ2-2 | 12 | NA | TRBV7-3 | NA | CASSLMNGELFF | TGTGCCAGCAGCTTAATGAACGGGGAGCTGTTTTTT
TRBJ1-3 | 14 | NA | TRBV7-6 | many | CASSLGNSGNTIYF | TGTGCCAGCAGCCTGGGCAATTCTGGAAACACCATATATTTT
TRBJ2-5 | 16 | TRBD1 | TRBV5-6 | once | CASSLGSGRGKETQYF | TGTGCCAGCAGCTTGGGGTCCGGCAGGGGGAAAGAGACCCAGTACTTC
TRBJ1-4 | 15 | TRBD1 | TRBV2 | once | CASILWDREREKLFF | TGTGCCAGCATCCTATGGGACAGGGAACGCGAAAAACTGTTTTTT
TRBJ2-7 | 11 | NA | TRBV12-3/TRBV12-4 | many | CASSILSEQYF | TGTGCCAGCAGCATTCTCTCCGAGCAGTACTTC
TRBJ2-2 | 16 | NA | TRBV7-3 | NA | CASSPHPPGNTGELFF | TGTGCCAGCAGTCCCCACCCGCCCGGTAACACCGGGGAGCTGTTTTTT
TRBJ2-7 | 17 | NA | TRBV20-1 | few | CSGEPILGRKGAYEQYF | TGCAGTGGGGAACCTATACTCGGGCGTAAGGGGGCCTACGAGCAGTACTTC
TRBJ1-6 | 14 | NA | TRBV19 | NA | CASTGASYNSPLHF | TGTGCCAGTACGGGGGCGTCCTATAATTCACCCCTCCACTTT
TRBJ1-6 | 17 | NA | TRBV4-1 | NA | CASSQEWTGTETSPLHF | TGCGCCAGCAGCCAAGAATGGACCGGGACTGAGACTTCACCCCTCCACTTT
TRBJ1-4 | 15 | NA | TRBV2 | many | CASSEVISHNPLLFF | TGTGCCAGCAGTGAAGTTATCTCCCATAATCCCCTACTGTTTTTT
TRBJ2-2 | 15 | TRBD1 | TRBV7-9 | few | CASSSRTGVTGELFF | TGTGCCAGCAGCTCGCGAACAGGGGTGACCGGGGAGCTGTTTTTT
TRBJ2-5 | 14 | NA | TRBV7-9 | NA | CASSLGDERETQYF | TGTGCCAGCAGCTTGGGGGACGAACGGGAGACCCAGTACTTC
TRBJ1-2 | 15 | NA | TRBV29-1 | many | CSVRELWAGLEGYTF | TGCAGCGTCCGCGAACTGTGGGCAGGGCTCGAAGGCTACACCTTC
TRBJ2-5 | 17 | TRBD1 | TRBV7-9 | many | CASRPTAGTGLEETQYF | TGTGCCAGCAGGCCGACCGCCGGGACAGGGTTGGAAGAGACCCAGTACTTC
TRBJ1-1 | 15 | NA | TRBV5-1 | NA | CASSLGPVRNTEAFF | TGCGCCAGCAGCTTGGGGCCGGTACGGAACACTGAAGCTTTCTTT
TRBJ1-5 | 12 | NA | TRBV10-3 | NA | CAIGDGNQPQHF | TGTGCCATCGGGGACGGGAATCAGCCCCAGCATTTT
TRBJ2-2 | 12 | NA | TRBV29-1 | NA | CRGRDDTGELFF | TGCAGGGGTAGGGACGACACCGGGGAGCTGTTTTTT
TRBJ1-1 | 12 | NA | TRBV7-9 | NA | CASSFGGHEAFF | TGTGCCAGCAGCTTCGGCGGGCATGAAGCTTTCTTT
TRBJ1-6 | 14 | NA | TRBV14 | many | CASSPPPAGSPLHF | TGTGCCAGCAGCCCTCCCCCAGCGGGGTCACCCCTCCACTTT
TRBJ1-6 | 15 | NA | TRBV6-5 | NA | CASSPRTVDNSPLHF | TGTGCCAGCAGCCCCCGGACGGTTGATAATTCACCCCTCCACTTT
TRBJ2-7 | 14 | TRBD1 | TRBV5-1 | NA | CASSFQTGPYEQYF | TGCGCCAGCAGCTTTCAGACAGGGCCCTACGAGCAGTACTTC
TRBJ2-7 | 13 | NA | TRBV15 | many | CATSRDGRTTQYF | TGTGCCACCAGCAGAGATGGGAGGACCACGCAGTACTTC
TRBJ2-5 | 13 | TRBD1 | TRBV12-3/TRBV12-4 | NA | CASGRGRSETQYF | TGTGCCAGCGGAAGGGGGCGTTCTGAGACCCAGTACTTC
TRBJ2-2 | 14 | NA | TRBV6-4 | NA | CASSDSAEAGELFF | TGTGCCAGCAGTGACTCGGCCGAGGCCGGGGAGCTGTTTTTT
TRBJ2-2 | 16 | TRBD2 | TRBV5-1 | NA | CASSLDASGDTGELFF | TGCGCCAGCAGCTTGGACGCTAGCGGAGACACCGGGGAGCTGTTTTTT